What follows is one T cell receptor beta chain and its context. A single base separates this from a much larger clone, so it may be a read error. The germline V gene has CDR1 SGHTA and CDR2 FQGNSA. This CDR3 spans 16 amino acids. The junction had 11 bases not matched to a gene; V was cut back by 8 bases and J by 1 base. RNA transcripts were the template for amplifying TCR beta CDR3 regions. HTBI primers were the set used in a first-round RT-PCR of the TCR CDR3. TCRdb analysed the multiplex PCR reads with MiXCR anew, one entry per CDR3 protein. The sample includes around 800,000 distinct CDR3 sequences, about 38% seen only once; the top ten take around 9.3%. The record originates from a study of T cells in Graves' hyperthyroidism and ophthalmopathy.

Sequenced sample: blood. V is TRBV7-2 and J is TRBJ1-5; 7 bases fit TRBD1. This clonotype was obtained from a man between 18 and 29 years old with Graves' hyperthyroidism. Here the CDR3 DNA reads TGTGCCAGCGGCCGTGTTACAGGGGTGAGCAATCAGCCCCAGCATTTT. Its protein product is CASGRVTGVSNQPQHF.